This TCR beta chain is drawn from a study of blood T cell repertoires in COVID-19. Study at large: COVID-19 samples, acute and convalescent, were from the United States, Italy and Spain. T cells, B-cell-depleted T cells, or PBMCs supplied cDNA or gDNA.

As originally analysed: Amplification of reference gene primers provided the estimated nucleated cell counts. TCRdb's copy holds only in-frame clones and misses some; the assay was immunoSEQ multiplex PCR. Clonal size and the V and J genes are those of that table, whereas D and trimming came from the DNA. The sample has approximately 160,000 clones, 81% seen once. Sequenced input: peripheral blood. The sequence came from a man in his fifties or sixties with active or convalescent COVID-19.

CDR3 sequence reads: CASSQAGQMNTEAFF. The CDR3 bases are TGTGCCAGCAGCCAAGCGGGACAGATGAACACTGAAGCTTTCTTT. The rearrangement links TRBV3-1 (or the pseudogene TRBV3-2) to TRBJ1-1; 7 nucleotides match TRBD1. The CDR3 runs 15 residues. V was pared by 1 base and J by 0 bases, with 2 bases of the junction left unmatched. Germline V gene sequence: CDR1 LGHDT, CDR2 YNNKEL (reference sequence).